This T cell receptor beta chain is from a study of T cell changes during pregnancy in multiple sclerosis. Generated by immunoSEQ multiplex PCR, the TCRdb table keeps only in-frame clones and is missing some. Here the sample spans about 100,000 clones, approximately 89% being singletons. This material consisted of peripheral blood, taken after pregnancy. The receptor's source is a female donor with multiple sclerosis, enrolled in a pregnancy study.

This CDR3 reads CASITGTGGEETQYF. In DNA, the CDR3 is TGTGCCAGCATTACCGGGACAGGGGGCGAAGAGACCCAGTACTTC. V usage is TRBV6-5 and J usage is TRBJ2-5, with 12 bases fitting TRBD1. This CDR3 is built from 15 residues. Per the germline V gene, CDR1 is MNHEY and CDR2 is SVGAGI. J lost 3 bases, V lost 7 bases, and 6 bases had no gene match.